The clone carrying this T cell receptor (beta chain) has just a few counts. The antigen is unknown. TCRdb passed the 5' RACE reads through MiXCR, listing each CDR3 protein once. Here the sample spans around 250,000 distinct CDR3 sequences, 10% to 15% being singletons. This entry is derived from a study of identical twins. The junction had 6 bases not matched to a gene; V was cut back by 1 base and J by 3 bases. The CDR3 sequence is 16 residues long. In germline, CDR1 is LGHNA, CDR2 YSLEER. Study-wide points: Invariant T cells like MAIT and iNKT could partly confound the zero-insertion analyses. With abundant cord blood beta clonotypes, insertions were fewer; memory repertoires showed no such pattern.

Every sampled donor was Caucasian and healthy. This sample was also put to use in a study of yellow fever vaccine responses in identical twins. That publication notes: Among the twins, the vaccine T cell response reportedly seemed partly convergent and partly personalized.

The J gene is TRBJ2-1, the V gene TRBV4-3; 7 positions agree with TRBD2. The specimen sequenced was memory (CD45RO+) T cells sorted from blood. This sequence was found in a woman younger than 30 in good health. The CDR3 DNA reads as TGCGCCAGCAGCCAAGGAAGCGGGACCCACTACAATGAGCAGTTCTTC. It translates to CASSQGSGTHYNEQFF.